Below are 8 T cell receptor beta chains sequenced from a single sample in a study of blood T cell repertoires in COVID-19. Generated by immunoSEQ multiplex PCR, the TCRdb table keeps only in-frame clones and is missing some. Of roughly 190,000 clones listed, around four fifths are singletons. The sample consisted of PBMCs or T cells enriched from blood (not recorded which). These receptors were taken from a man aged 40-49 years who had recovered from COVID-19.

This chain links TRBV6-2 or TRBV6-3 with TRBJ1-1; 9 bases are a match to TRBD1. CDR1 is MNHEY, CDR2 SVGEGT, per germline. The CDR3 is made up of 14 amino acids. V lost 5 bases to trimming and J lost 3 bases; unmatched junction nucleotides: 4. The CDR3 bases are TGTGCCAGCAGTCCGGGACAGGGTTACACTGAAGCTTTCTTT. Translating it yields CASSPGQGYTEAFF.

The chain uses TRBV18 and TRBJ2-7; D gene uncertain. Trimming shortened V by 1 base and J by 1 base, and 5 bases separated the two germline ends. Germline assignment: CDR1 KGHSH and CDR2 LQKENI. The CDR3 has 13 residues. CDR3 bases: TGTGCCAGCTCACCACTTTCTTCCTACGAGCAGTACTTC. As protein: CASSPLSSYEQYF.

V usage is TRBV18 and J usage is TRBJ1-6; 8 bases map to TRBD1. J gave up 10 bases and V 0 bases, and 8 bases lay outside the gene matches. Germline CDR1 KGHSH, CDR2 LQKENI. CDR3 size: 16 residues. In DNA, the CDR3 is TGTGCCAGCTCACCACCAGTTACAGGGGGTCAATCACCCCTCCACTTT. Translating gives CASSPPVTGGQSPLHF.

V usage is TRBV7-2 and J usage is TRBJ2-5, with TRBD2 identical over 14 bases. Germline V gene data show CDR1 as SGHTA and CDR2 as FQGNSA. V lost 5 bases to trimming and J lost 4 bases; unmatched junction nucleotides: 9. The length of the CDR3 is 17 residues. CDR3: CASSPRLAGGPTETQYF. CDR3 in DNA: TGTGCCAGCAGCCCCCGACTAGCGGGAGGGCCAACAGAGACCCAGTACTTC.

The gene calls are TRBV29-1 and TRBJ1-1, with 8 bases identical to TRBD1. V trimming: 2 bases; J trimming: 3 bases; junction bases outside the gene matches: 5. This CDR3 has 14 residues. Germline-derived CDR1 and CDR2 are SQVTM and ANQGSEA. In DNA form, the CDR3 reads TGCAGCGTTGAACAGGGGGCTTGGGACACTGAAGCTTTCTTT. Protein product: CSVEQGAWDTEAFF.

This clone was counted between two and nine times. This chain connects TRBV7-8 to TRBJ2-5; 7 nucleotides line up with TRBD1. Trimming at V came to 5 bases and at J to 3 bases, leaving 6 bases not matched to a gene. The germline V gene encodes CDR1 SGHVS and CDR2 FQNEAQ. CDR3 length: 14 amino acids. The CDR3 nucleotides read TGTGCCAGCAGCACTGGACAGGTGAAAGAGACCCAGTACTTC. Translating it yields CASSTGQVKETQYF.

The chain recombines TRBV4-2 with TRBJ2-1; the match to TRBD2 covers 8 bases. J lost 0 bases, V lost 3 bases, and 4 bases had no gene match. The CDR3 runs to 16 residues. Germline V CDR1 and CDR2: LGHNA, YNFKEQ. The DNA for the CDR3 is TGTGCCAGCAGCCAGGAAAGCGGGAGCTCCTACAATGAGCAGTTCTTC. Residues: CASSQESGSSYNEQFF.

The CDR3 protein is CAISGANEKLFF. DNA of the CDR3: TGTGCCATCTCCGGGGCTAATGAAAAACTGTTTTTT. This chain uses TRBV10-3 with TRBJ1-4; no definite D call. The CDR3 runs 12 residues. V shed 8 bases and J shed 3 bases, with 7 bases lying between them. Germline CDR1 reads ENHRY; CDR2 reads SYGVKD.